This TCR beta chain was sequenced in a study of blood T cell repertoires in COVID-19. The overall study: COVID-19 samples, acute and convalescent, were from the United States, Italy and Spain. T cells, B-cell-depleted T cells, or PBMCs supplied cDNA or gDNA.

The count of this clone is one. Methods used by the authors: Estimated nucleated cell counts came from reference gene primer amplification. Measured with immunoSEQ multiplex PCR; TCRdb has only the in-frame clones, and not every one. D and trimming come from the DNA, and the V and J calls and clone size come from that table. Of approximately 20,000 clones in the sample, 65% to 90% were seen once. V lost 2 bases, J lost 9 bases, and 14 bases lay in between. The germline V gene encodes CDR1 LGHDT and CDR2 YNNKEL (reference sequence). This CDR3 is built from 14 residues. The V gene is TRBV3-1 (or the pseudogene TRBV3-2), the J gene TRBJ1-5; D unclear. This clonotype was sampled from a man of 80 years or more with acute or convalescent COVID-19. The sequenced sample consisted of peripheral blood. The CDR3 sequence is CASSQQVGLGPQHF. The CDR3, as DNA: TGTGCCAGCAGCCAACAGGTTGGGTTAGGGCCCCAGCATTTT.